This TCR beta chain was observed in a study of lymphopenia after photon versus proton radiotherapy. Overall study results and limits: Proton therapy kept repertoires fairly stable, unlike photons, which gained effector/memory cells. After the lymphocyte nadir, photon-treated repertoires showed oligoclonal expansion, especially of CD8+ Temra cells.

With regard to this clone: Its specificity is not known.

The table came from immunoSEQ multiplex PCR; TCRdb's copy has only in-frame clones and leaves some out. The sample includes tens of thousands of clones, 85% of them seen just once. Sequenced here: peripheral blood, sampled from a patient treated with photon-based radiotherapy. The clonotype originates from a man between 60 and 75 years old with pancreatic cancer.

The CDR3 DNA follows: TGTGCCAGTACCTCACCCTGGGGACATCAGCTGAACACTGAAGCTTTCTTT. It encodes CASTSPWGHQLNTEAFF. The rearrangement links TRBV19 to TRBJ1-1; a possible D gene is TRBD1 (6 bases). This CDR3 is built from 17 residues. The germline CDR1 and CDR2 sequences are LNHDA and SQIVND (reference sequence). V was pared by 7 bases and J by 0 bases, with 21 bases between.